The 24 T cell receptor beta chains below all came from one sample that was sequenced in a study of T cell responses to AZD1222 COVID-19 vaccine. TCRdb's table, derived via immunoSEQ multiplex PCR, lists solely in-frame clones and lacks some. The profile covers about 150,000 clones, with around 95% appearing a single time and over 1% taken by the ten largest. Material: peripheral blood, obtained on day 0 of AZD1222 vaccination. These receptors were obtained from an adult in good health.

Concerning this clone: The junction departs from germline at one end; a sequencing error may be responsible. The rearrangement links TRBV14 to TRBJ1-2; the match to TRBD1 covers 10 bases. CDR3 length: 16 amino acids. Per germline, CDR1 SGHDN and CDR2 FVKESK. The CDR3 region has the DNA TGTGCCAGCAGCCAGGGGGACAGGGGCACTAAGTATGGCTACACCTTC. Its translation: CASSQGDRGTKYGYTF.

The V call is TRBV5-8, the J call TRBJ1-3; D gene uncertain. CDR1 is SGHTS, CDR2 YDEGEE, per germline. V was clipped by 4 bases and J by 0 bases, with 8 bases between them. The CDR3 is 14 residues long. CDR3 region: CASSRTFSGNTIYF. CDR3 DNA sequence: TGTGCCAGCAGCCGGACCTTCTCTGGAAACACCATATATTTT.

The chain is built from TRBV19 and TRBJ1-2, with no clear D. The CDR3 length is 14 residues. Looked up from germline, CDR1 is LNHDA and CDR2 is SQIVND (reference sequence). V was pared by 5 bases and J by 0 bases, with 10 bases between. This CDR3 is CASSVGSPNYGYTF. CDR3 in DNA: TGTGCCAGTAGTGTCGGCAGCCCTAACTATGGCTACACCTTC. Together with reference TRBV19 and TRBJ1-2, the CDR3 gives the full variable domain: DGGITQSPKYLFRKEGQNVTLSCEQNLNHDAMYWYRQDPGQGLRLIYYSQIVNDFQKGDIAEGYSVSREKKESFPLTVTSAQKNPTAFYLCASSVGSPNYGYTFGSGTRLTVV.

The chain couples TRBV4-3 to TRBJ1-2; D is unresolved. Germline CDR1 is LGHNA and CDR2 is YSLEER. The length of the CDR3 is 12 residues. V was trimmed by 0 bases and J by 8 bases, leaving 7 bases between them. The CDR3 coding sequence is TGCGCCAGCAGCCAAGATGTAGGGGGCTACACCTTC. It codes for CASSQDVGGYTF.

The V and J genes are TRBV29-1 and TRBJ2-2; D might be TRBD1 (6 bases). The CDR3 has 14 amino acids. The germline CDR1 and CDR2 sequences are SQVTM and ANQGSEA. V dropped 7 bases and J dropped 6 bases, with 18 bases sitting between them. The CDR3 DNA reads as TGCAGCGGAAGCTTACAGGGAATGGCCGGGGAGCTGTTTTTT. Protein: CSGSLQGMAGELFF.

The chain has TRBV10-3 and TRBJ1-5, with 7 bases aligning to TRBD1. CDR1 ENHRY and CDR2 SYGVKD come from the germline V gene. CDR3 length equals 15 residues. With 6 bases clipped from V and 4 bases from J, the junction kept 9 bases outside the gene matches. The CDR3 DNA follows: TGTGCCATCAGCGGGTCAGGGGGACAAAATCAGCCCCAGCATTTT. This codes for CAISGSGGQNQPQHF.

This clone is a singleton in its sample. CDR3 coding DNA: TGTGCCAGCAGCGTCCAGGGGATGGGCACTGAAGCTTTCTTT. It specifies CASSVQGMGTEAFF. The J gene is TRBJ1-1, the V gene TRBV7-2; a weak D match, TRBD1 (6 bases). From germline, CDR1 is SGHTA and CDR2 FQGNSA. Deletions cut 5 bases from V and 4 bases from J, with 14 bases between. The length of the CDR3 is 14 residues. The full variable domain, its missing parts supplied by reference TRBV7-2 and TRBJ1-1, is GAGVSQSPSNKVTEKGKDVELRCDPISGHTALYWYRQSLGQGLEFLIYFQGNSAPDKSGLPSDRFSAERTGGSVSTLTIQRTQQEDSAVYLCASSVQGMGTEAFFGQGTRLTVV.

This chain uses TRBV30 with TRBJ1-2; tentative D call: TRBD1 (6 bases). Looked up from germline, CDR1 is GTSNPN and CDR2 is SVGIG (reference sequence). The CDR3 totals 12 residues. V was shortened by 0 bases and J by 4 bases, with 6 bases between the two germline ends. CDR3 sequence reads: CAWSVQGYGYTF. CDR3 nucleotides: TGTGCCTGGAGTGTACAGGGCTATGGCTACACCTTC. Variable domain in full (rest from reference TRBV30 and TRBJ1-2): SQTIHQWPATLVQPVGSPLSLECTVEGTSNPNLYWYRQAAGRGLQLLFYSVGIGQISSEVPQNLSASRPQDRQFILSSKKLLLSDSGFYLCAWSVQGYGYTFGSGTRLTVV.

The chain employs TRBV6-6 and TRBJ2-3; TRBD1 might be the D (5 bases). Germline V CDR1 and CDR2: MNHNY, SVGAGI (reference sequence). V was clipped by 5 bases and J by 5 bases, with 8 bases between them. This CDR3 contains 12 residues. The CDR3 DNA sequence: TGTGCCAGCAGTGCTACAGGAGATACGCAGTATTTT. Its protein product is CASSATGDTQYF.

V and J are TRBV7-9 and TRBJ1-6; TRBD1 might be the D (5 bases). Germline lookup yields CDR1 SEHNR and CDR2 FQNEAQ (reference sequence). Trimming stripped 5 bases from V and 9 bases from J, with 14 bases between. The length of the CDR3 is 14 residues. The CDR3 DNA sequence: TGTGCCAGCAGCACCCGGGGGGGGAGTTCACCCCTCCACTTT. Protein product: CASSTRGGSSPLHF.

The chain is built from TRBV12-3 or TRBV12-4 and TRBJ2-7, with D perhaps given as TRBD1 or TRBD2 (5 bases each). V was pared by 2 bases and J by 5 bases, with 7 bases between. The CDR3 contains 12 residues. CDR3 sequence (DNA): TGTGCCAGCAGTTTACAGGGACACGAGCAGTACGTC. Its translation is CASSLQGHEQYV.

The V call is TRBV24-1, the J call TRBJ1-2; no definite D call. The CDR3 covers 12 residues. The germline V and J ends were trimmed by 5 bases and 2 bases, with 5 bases remaining between them. The V gene's germline CDR1 is KGHDR and CDR2 SFDVKD. CDR3 sequence (DNA): TGTGCCACCAGTGTCGGGAACTATGGCTACACCTTC. This codes for CATSVGNYGYTF.

The CDR3 DNA reads as TGTGCCAGCAGCTTAGGCGGGGGCGGATACGAGCAGTACGTC. Translating gives CASSLGGGGYEQYV. V and J are TRBV7-2 and TRBJ2-7; possible D gene TRBD2, 7 bases. V lost 1 base and J lost 4, with 11 bases in between. CDR1 is SGHTA, CDR2 FQGNSA, per germline. CDR3 length: 14 residues.

The rearrangement joins TRBV19 to TRBJ1-1, with 8 bases fitting TRBD1. The CDR3 loop spans 14 amino acids. Unmatched junction bases numbered 2, after V lost 4 bases and J lost 1 base. Germline CDR1 reads LNHDA; CDR2 reads SQIVND (reference sequence). CDR3 in amino acids: CASSRGQENTEAFF. CDR3 bases: TGTGCCAGTAGTAGGGGACAGGAGAACACTGAAGCTTTCTTT.

The rearrangement joins TRBV3-1 (or the pseudogene TRBV3-2) to TRBJ2-5; either TRBD1 or TRBD2 may supply D (5 bases each). The CDR3 spans 15 residues. V gave up 5 bases and J gave up 4 bases, with 17 bases separating them. Looked up from germline, CDR1 is LGHDT and CDR2 is YNNKEL (reference sequence). The CDR3 region has the DNA TGTGCCAGCAGCTACCCCGGACAAGGACTAGAGACCCAGTACTTC. Its protein is CASSYPGQGLETQYF.

This clone was counted once. The chain employs TRBV5-8 and TRBJ1-5, with D unresolved. The CDR3 has 11 amino acids. Germline loops: CDR1 SGHTS, CDR2 YDEGEE. The V end was cut by 3 bases, the J end by 5 bases, with 3 bases between. CDR3 bases: TGTGCCAGCAGCTCCGATCAGCCCCAGCATTTT. Its protein is CASSSDQPQHF.

This clone was seen only once. V usage is TRBV5-1 and J usage is TRBJ2-5; no firm D call. The CDR3 sequence is 12 residues long. V shed 0 bases and J shed 5 bases, with 5 bases lying between them. Germline CDR1 and CDR2: SGHRS and YFSETQ. CDR3 region: CASSLARETQYF. DNA of the CDR3: TGCGCCAGCAGCTTGGCCAGGGAGACCCAGTACTTC.

This sequence joins TRBV9 and TRBJ1-1; 8 nucleotides align to TRBD1. The trim removed 3 bases at V and 4 bases at J, leaving 5 bases unmatched. The germline V gene encodes CDR1 SGDLS and CDR2 YYNGEE. The CDR3 loop spans 14 amino acids. Here the CDR3 reads CASSAPTGGTEAFF. The DNA for the CDR3 is TGTGCCAGCAGCGCGCCTACAGGGGGCACTGAAGCTTTCTTT.

In this sample, this clone turned up once. The chain employs TRBV5-1 and TRBJ1-1, with D possibly being TRBD1 (5 bases). Germline V CDR1 and CDR2: SGHRS, YFSETQ. This CDR3 contains 16 residues. Trimming removed 4 bases at V and 5 bases at J, with 21 bases between. The CDR3 here is CASSLGDQGIWTEAFF. CDR3 coding DNA: TGCGCCAGCAGCCTTGGGGACCAGGGAATCTGGACTGAAGCTTTCTTT.

The genes are TRBV5-4 and TRBJ1-6; D unclear. The germline V gene has CDR1 SGHNT and CDR2 YYREEE (reference sequence). The V and J ends lost 4 bases and 0 bases respectively, with 17 bases between them. This CDR3 contains 18 residues. The chain's CDR3 is CASSLSSESSSYNSPLHF. CDR3 coding DNA: TGTGCCAGCAGCCTATCCTCCGAGAGCAGCTCCTATAATTCACCCCTCCACTTT. The variable domain in full, with the rest retrieved from reference TRBV5-4 and TRBJ1-6, is ETGVTQSPTHLIKTRGQQVTLRCSSQSGHNTVSWYQQALGQGPQFIFQYYREEENGRGNFPPRFSGLQFPNYSSELNVNALELDDSALYLCASSLSSESSSYNSPLHFGNGTRLTVT.

This chain joins TRBV7-2 and TRBJ2-5, with TRBD2 identical over 7 bases. This CDR3 has 15 amino acids. Trimming cost V 0 bases and J 4 bases; bases outside gene matches: 5. Germline assignment: CDR1 SGHTA and CDR2 FQGNSA. The CDR3 region has the DNA TGTGCCAGCAGCTTAGCGGGAGGGCGAGGAGAGACCCAGTACTTC. Encoded protein: CASSLAGGRGETQYF.

J is TRBJ2-7 and V is TRBV6-1; D unresolved. This CDR3 comprises 11 residues. Trimming cost V 4 bases and J 4 bases, with 5 bases left between them. Germline CDR1 and CDR2: MNHNS and SASEGT. This chain's CDR3 is CASSASYEQYV. In DNA form, the CDR3 reads TGTGCCAGCAGTGCCTCTTACGAGCAGTACGTC.

This chain links TRBV19 with TRBJ1-1; D perhaps matches TRBD1 (5 bases). CDR1 and CDR2 (germline): LNHDA, SQIVND (reference sequence). The CDR3 spans 15 residues. The V end was cut by 11 bases, the J end by 1 base, with 20 bases between. CDR3 region: CASHQASGGNTEAFF. The CDR3 DNA is TGTGCCTCACACCAAGCATCCGGGGGGAACACTGAAGCTTTCTTT.

The V and J genes are TRBV7-2 and TRBJ1-2; no clear D gene. Germline-derived CDR1 and CDR2 are SGHTA and FQGNSA. V gave up 4 bases and J gave up 2 bases, with 11 bases separating them. The CDR3 runs to 14 residues. The CDR3, as DNA: TGTGCCAGCAGCTCCGACCGCGGAAACTATGGCTACACCTTC. It specifies CASSSDRGNYGYTF.